These 13 T cell receptor beta chains were sequenced from one sample in a study of T cell responses to AZD1222 COVID-19 vaccine. TCRdb's copy holds only in-frame clones and misses some; the assay was immunoSEQ multiplex PCR. The table lists about 99,000 clones, around 94% of them singletons. Sequencing was performed on peripheral blood, taken on day 0 of AZD1222 vaccination. The receptor source for this set is an adult in good health.

The rearrangement joins TRBV20-1 to TRBJ2-3, with TRBD2 matching over 13 bases. Germline V CDR1 and CDR2: DFQATT, SNEGSKA (reference sequence). The CDR3 has 15 residues. V shed 3 bases, J shed 5 bases, and the junction held 5 bases outside the gene matches. CDR3 in DNA: TGCAGTGCTAGTATACTAGCGGGGGGGCAAGATACGCAGTATTTT. Its protein product is CSASILAGGQDTQYF.

The chain couples TRBV19 to TRBJ1-1; D call uncertain. CDR1 and CDR2 (germline): LNHDA, SQIVND (reference sequence). This CDR3 spans 13 amino acids. V lost 5 bases to trimming and J lost 1 base, with 8 bases between them. Written as DNA, the CDR3 is TGTGCCAGTAGTTTATCCTCGAACACTGAAGCTTTCTTT. It encodes CASSLSSNTEAFF.

This CDR3 reads CASRPPGRKHNEQFF. DNA for the CDR3: TGTGCCAGCAGACCACCGGGACGGAAACACAATGAGCAGTTCTTC. J is TRBJ2-1 and V is TRBV7-2; D possibly uses TRBD1 or TRBD2 (5 bases each). The CDR3 totals 15 residues. V was shortened by 6 bases and J by 5 bases, with 17 bases between the two germline ends. Germline loops: CDR1 SGHTA, CDR2 FQGNSA.

This chain uses TRBV10-1 with TRBJ2-3; TRBD1 aligns across 8 bases. V lost 5 bases to trimming and J lost 9 bases; unmatched junction nucleotides: 7. CDR3 length equals 13 residues. Germline CDR1 WNHNN, CDR2 SYGVQD (reference sequence). The CDR3 spells CASSSQGAPTQYF. As DNA, the CDR3 is TGCGCCAGCAGTTCTCAGGGGGCGCCCACGCAGTATTTT.

The J gene is TRBJ2-1, the V gene TRBV19; tentatively, D is TRBD2 (5 bases). Per the germline V gene, CDR1 is LNHDA and CDR2 is SQIVND (reference sequence). The V end lost 5 bases, the J end lost 6 bases, and 17 bases lay between the germline ends. The CDR3 spans 15 residues. Here the CDR3 DNA reads TGTGCCAGTAGTTCAGCGGACCTCGTCGGCAATGAGCAGTTCTTC. Residues: CASSSADLVGNEQFF.

The rearrangement joins TRBV7-9 to TRBJ2-1, with D perhaps TRBD1 or TRBD2 (6 bases each). Trimming stripped 1 base from V and 2 bases from J, with 9 bases between. Germline V gene sequence: CDR1 SEHNR, CDR2 FQNEAQ (reference sequence). The CDR3 totals 15 residues. The CDR3 nucleotides are TGTGCCAGCAGCTTAGAGGGGGGAGCCTACAATGAGCAGTTCTTC. Its translation is CASSLEGGAYNEQFF.

V and J are TRBV6-1 and TRBJ2-1; D is ambiguous. The CDR3 runs 15 residues. Germline CDR1 MNHNS, CDR2 SASEGT. V dropped 2 bases and J dropped 4 bases, with 12 bases sitting between them. The chain's CDR3 is CASSELSSVYNEQFF. The CDR3 DNA reads as TGTGCCAGCAGTGAATTGTCCTCCGTATACAATGAGCAGTTCTTC.

V gene TRBV9 combines with J gene TRBJ1-1, with 8 bases fitting TRBD1. Per germline, CDR1 SGDLS and CDR2 YYNGEE. V trimming: 3 bases; J trimming: 1 base; junction bases outside the gene matches: 5. The CDR3 is 15 residues long. CDR3 loop: CASSAQDRANTEAFF. DNA for the CDR3: TGTGCCAGCAGCGCGCAGGACAGGGCGAACACTGAAGCTTTCTTT.

This clone was seen a handful of times. V usage is TRBV5-1 and J usage is TRBJ2-2, with TRBD2 identical over 10 bases. Losses at the gene ends were 5 bases for V and 4 bases for J; bases not matched to a gene: 11. The CDR3 covers 17 residues. In germline, CDR1 is SGHRS, CDR2 YFSETQ. Written as DNA, the CDR3 is TGCGCCAGCAGGGCCAGACAGCGGGAGGGAGGCACCGGGGAGCTGTTTTTT. As protein: CASRARQREGGTGELFF. The whole variable domain, remainder taken from reference TRBV5-1 and TRBJ2-2, is KAGVTQTPRYLIKTRGQQVTLSCSPISGHRSVSWYQQTPGQGLQFLFEYFSETQRNKGNFPGRFSGRQFSNSRSEMNVSTLELGDSALYLCASRARQREGGTGELFFGEGSRLTVL.

This clone appeared once. V and J are TRBV10-1 and TRBJ2-1; D is tentatively TRBD1 or TRBD2 (6 bases each). Germline loops: CDR1 WNHNN, CDR2 SYGVQD (reference sequence). The length of the CDR3 is 12 residues. V dropped 8 bases and J dropped 14 bases, with 19 bases sitting between them. This CDR3 reads CASSGGTLPEFF. The CDR3 nucleotides are TGCGCCAGCTCCGGGGGCACTCTCCCCGAGTTCTTC.

This clone has only a few counts. The chain recombines TRBV5-1 with TRBJ1-6; TRBD1 is a possible D gene (5 bases). This CDR3 is 15 amino acids long. V lost 0 bases to trimming and J lost 8 bases, with 12 bases between them. Germline CDR1 is SGHRS and CDR2 is YFSETQ. The CDR3 nucleotides are TGCGCCAGCAGCTTGGCCATGGGGGGATATTCACCCCTCCACTTT. Its translation is CASSLAMGGYSPLHF.

This clone was recorded once. The chain joins TRBV6-1 to TRBJ2-7; a weak D match, TRBD1 (5 bases). The germline V and J ends were trimmed by 0 bases and 3 bases, with 15 bases remaining between them. CDR3 length: 16 residues. Germline loops: CDR1 MNHNS, CDR2 SASEGT. This CDR3 is CASSEARGATRYEQYF. Written as DNA, the CDR3 is TGTGCCAGCAGTGAAGCAAGGGGCGCCACCCGCTACGAGCAGTACTTC.

The rearrangement links TRBV6-5 to TRBJ2-7, with 7 bases identical to TRBD2. The germline gives CDR1 MNHEY, CDR2 SVGAGI. CDR3 length: 14 residues. Germline trimming cut 6 bases from V and 3 bases from J; bases unmatched to any gene: 8. The CDR3 region is CASSEGRGGYEQYF. As DNA, the CDR3 is TGTGCCAGCAGCGAGGGGAGGGGAGGCTACGAGCAGTACTTC.